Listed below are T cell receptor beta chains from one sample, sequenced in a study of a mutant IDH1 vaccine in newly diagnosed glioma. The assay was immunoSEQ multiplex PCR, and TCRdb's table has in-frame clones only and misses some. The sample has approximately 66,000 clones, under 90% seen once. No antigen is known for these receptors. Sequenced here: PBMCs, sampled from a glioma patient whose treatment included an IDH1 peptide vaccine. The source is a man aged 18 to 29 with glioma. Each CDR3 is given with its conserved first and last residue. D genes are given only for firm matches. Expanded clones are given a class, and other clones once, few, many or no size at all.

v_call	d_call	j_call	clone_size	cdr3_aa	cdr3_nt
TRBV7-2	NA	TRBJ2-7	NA	CASSLGGREGEQYF	TGTGCCAGCAGCTTAGGTGGGAGAGAGGGCGAGCAGTACTTC
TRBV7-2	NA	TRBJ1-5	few	CASSFVSSQGNQPQHF	TGTGCCAGCAGCTTTGTTTCCTCGCAGGGCAATCAGCCCCAGCATTTT
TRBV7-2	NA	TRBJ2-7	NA	CASSPLSAYEQYF	TGTGCCAGCTCTCCTCTATCGGCCTACGAGCAGTACTTC
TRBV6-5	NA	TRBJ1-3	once	CASSYTLSGNTIYF	TGTGCCAGCAGTTACACGCTATCTGGAAACACCATATATTTT
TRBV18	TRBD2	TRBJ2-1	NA	CASSPKGGLAGGNEQFF	TGTGCCAGCTCCCCAAAGGGTGGACTAGCGGGAGGGAATGAGCAGTTCTTC
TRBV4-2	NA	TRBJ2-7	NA	CASSQDTLPLPYEQYF	TGTGCCAGCAGCCAAGATACACTACCTCTTCCCTACGAGCAGTACTTC
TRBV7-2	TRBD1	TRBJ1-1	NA	CASSRRDRENTEAFF	TGTGCCAGCAGCCGCCGGGACAGGGAGAACACTGAAGCTTTCTTT
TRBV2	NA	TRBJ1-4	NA	CASRAGTIGEKLFF	TGTGCCAGCAGAGCCGGGACAATAGGTGAAAAACTGTTTTTT
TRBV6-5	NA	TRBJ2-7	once	CASSDSYEQYF	TGTGCCAGCAGTGACAGCTACGAGCAGTACTTC
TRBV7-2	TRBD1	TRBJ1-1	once	CASSSYRGTEAFF	TGTGCCAGCAGCTCGTACAGGGGCACTGAAGCTTTCTTT
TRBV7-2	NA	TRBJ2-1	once	CASSFWVGDNNEQFF	TGTGCCAGCAGCTTTTGGGTAGGGGATAACAATGAGCAGTTCTTC
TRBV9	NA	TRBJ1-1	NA	CASSVAGTKNTEAFF	TGTGCCAGCAGCGTTGCCGGGACAAAGAACACTGAAGCTTTCTTT
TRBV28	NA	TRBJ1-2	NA	CASFSAGWGYTF	TGTGCCAGCTTTTCGGCAGGGTGGGGCTACACCTTC
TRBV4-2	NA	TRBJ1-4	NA	CASSQVSGKLFF	TGTGCCAGCAGCCAAGTTTCGGGAAAACTGTTTTTT
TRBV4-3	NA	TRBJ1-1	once	CASSQDPVDLLNTEAFF	TGCGCCAGCAGCCAAGATCCTGTCGACCTCCTGAACACTGAAGCTTTCTTT
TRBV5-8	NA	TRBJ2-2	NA	CASSLDTPLGTGELFF	TGTGCCAGCAGCTTGGACACGCCCTTGGGCACCGGGGAGCTGTTTTTT
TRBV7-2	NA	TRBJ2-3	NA	CASSLGADTQYF	TGTGCCAGCAGCTTAGGTGCGGATACGCAGTATTTT
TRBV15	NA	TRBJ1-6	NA	CATSPESGGPNSPLHF	TGTGCCACCAGCCCAGAAAGCGGGGGGCCGAATTCACCCCTCCACTTT
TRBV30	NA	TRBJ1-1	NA	CAWSGVLRREKAFF	TGTGCCTGGAGTGGGGTCCTTCGGAGGGAGAAAGCTTTCTTT
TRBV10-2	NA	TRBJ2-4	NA	CASSAPMAKNIQYF	TGCGCCAGCAGTGCCCCCATGGCCAAAAACATTCAGTACTTC
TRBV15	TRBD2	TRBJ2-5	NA	CATSRDRTGGETQYF	TGTGCCACCAGCAGAGATAGGACGGGGGGAGAGACCCAGTACTTC
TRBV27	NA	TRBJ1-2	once	CASSLLGGYRYTF	TGTGCCAGCAGTTTATTGGGGGGGTATCGCTACACCTTC
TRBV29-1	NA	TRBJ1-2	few	CSVVRGDGYTF	TGCAGCGTTGTCAGAGGGGATGGCTACACCTTC
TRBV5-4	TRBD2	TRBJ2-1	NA	CASSSPQTSGRKDEQFF	TGTGCCAGCAGCTCGCCTCAGACTAGCGGGAGGAAGGATGAGCAGTTCTTC
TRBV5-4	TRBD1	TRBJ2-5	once	CASSLSTGGMETQYF	TGTGCCAGCAGCCTTAGCACAGGGGGCATGGAGACCCAGTACTTC
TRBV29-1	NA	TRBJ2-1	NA	CSASKSSYNEQFF	TGCAGCGCTTCGAAGAGCTCCTACAATGAGCAGTTCTTC
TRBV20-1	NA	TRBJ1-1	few	CSAMVFTEAFF	TGCAGTGCTATGGTTTTCACTGAAGCTTTCTTT
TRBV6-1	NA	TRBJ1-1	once	CASSTRENTEAFF	TGTGCCAGCAGTACCCGCGAGAACACTGAAGCTTTCTTT
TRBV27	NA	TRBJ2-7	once	CASSLRPAGSTYEQYF	TGTGCCAGCAGTTTAAGGCCGGCAGGAAGTACCTACGAGCAGTACTTC
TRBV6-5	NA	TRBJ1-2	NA	CASSYQTGSYGYTF	TGTGCCAGCAGTTACCAGACGGGAAGCTATGGCTACACCTTC
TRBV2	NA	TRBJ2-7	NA	CASRARDYEQYF	TGTGCCAGCAGGGCCAGGGACTACGAGCAGTACTTC
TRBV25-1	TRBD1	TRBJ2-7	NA	CASSKAGTGGYEQYF	TGTGCCAGCAGTAAGGCCGGGACAGGGGGCTACGAGCAGTACTTC
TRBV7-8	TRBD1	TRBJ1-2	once	CASSPSAGTVYGYTF	TGTGCCAGCAGCCCCTCCGCAGGGACAGTCTATGGCTACACCTTC
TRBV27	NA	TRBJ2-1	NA	CASQGRIKNNEQFF	TGTGCCAGCCAGGGCAGGATCAAGAACAATGAGCAGTTCTTC
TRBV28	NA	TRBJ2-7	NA	CASSSFGGRASYEQYF	TGTGCCAGCAGTTCATTCGGAGGGAGAGCGTCCTACGAGCAGTACTTC
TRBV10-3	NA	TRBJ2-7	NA	CASRTGSQGRVQYF	TGTGCCAGTCGGACCGGGAGCCAAGGACGAGTGCAGTACTTC
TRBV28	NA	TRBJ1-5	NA	CATGNQPQHF	TGTGCCACCGGAAATCAGCCCCAGCATTTT
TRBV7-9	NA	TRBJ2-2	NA	CASSLGLGEGSGELFF	TGTGCCAGCAGCTTGGGTCTGGGGGAAGGGTCCGGGGAGCTGTTTTTT
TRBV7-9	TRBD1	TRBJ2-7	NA	CASSLAAGGAEQYF	TGTGCCAGCAGCTTAGCGGCAGGGGGCGCCGAGCAGTACTTC
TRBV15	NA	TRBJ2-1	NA	CATSRKYGWNEQFF	TGTGCCACCAGCAGGAAATATGGATGGAATGAGCAGTTCTTC
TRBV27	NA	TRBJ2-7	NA	CASSLRARALVEQYF	TGTGCCAGCAGTTTACGGGCTAGGGCCCTTGTCGAGCAGTACTTC
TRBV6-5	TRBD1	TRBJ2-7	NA	CASSRPGQGVHEQYF	TGTGCCAGCAGTAGGCCGGGACAGGGGGTACACGAGCAGTACTTC
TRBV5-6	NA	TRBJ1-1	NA	CASIRRLRNTEAFF	TGTGCCAGCATTCGCCGTCTAAGGAACACTGAAGCTTTCTTT
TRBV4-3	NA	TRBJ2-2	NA	CASSQGTAKTTGELFF	TGCGCCAGCAGCCAAGGGACAGCAAAAACCACCGGGGAGCTGTTTTTT
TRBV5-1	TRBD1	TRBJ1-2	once	CASSPGGQGDGYTF	TGCGCCAGCAGCCCGGGGGGACAGGGTGATGGCTACACCTTC
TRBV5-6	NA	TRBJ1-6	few	CASSLIPGLYNSPLHF	TGTGCCAGCAGCTTGATCCCGGGCTTATATAATTCACCCCTCCACTTT